The 23 T cell receptor beta chains reported below all come from one sample, sequenced in a study of multiple sclerosis patients with progressive multifocal leukoencephalopathy. Clones were sequenced by immunoSEQ multiplex PCR, and TCRdb holds only the in-frame ones, with some missing. The sample includes tens of thousands of clones, approximately 85% of them seen just once. The time point is: time of PML onset. The starting material was PBMCs, obtained from a patient treated with natalizumab. All receptors come from a woman aged 25 to 39 with progressive multifocal leukoencephalopathy.

The rearrangement links TRBV19 to TRBJ2-7; D possibly uses TRBD1 or TRBD2 (5 bases each). There are 14 residues in the CDR3. Trimming took 5 bases from V and 3 from J, leaving 14 bases between them. Germline V CDR1 and CDR2: LNHDA, SQIVND (reference sequence). The CDR3 region is CASSAWDGIYEQYF. CDR3 DNA sequence: TGTGCCAGTAGTGCCTGGGACGGCATCTACGAGCAGTACTTC.

The chain employs TRBV6-5 and TRBJ1-5, with 9 bases lining up with TRBD1. The germline V gene has CDR1 MNHEY and CDR2 SVGAGI. The trim removed 6 bases at V and 3 bases at J, leaving 3 bases unmatched. The length of the CDR3 is 14 residues. The CDR3 spells CASSRTGDNQPQHF. DNA for the CDR3: TGTGCCAGCAGCCGGACAGGGGACAATCAGCCCCAGCATTTT.

The V gene is TRBV7-2, the J gene TRBJ1-1; D gene uncertain. V was pared by 6 bases and J by 0 bases, with 11 bases between. CDR1 and CDR2 from the germline V gene are SGHTA and FQGNSA. The CDR3 extends over 14 amino acids. CDR3 protein: CASRTLVMNTEAFF. The CDR3 DNA sequence: TGTGCCAGCAGAACACTCGTTATGAACACTGAAGCTTTCTTT.

The rearrangement joins TRBV19 to TRBJ2-1, with 9 bases aligning to TRBD1. The junction had 1 base not matched to a gene; V was cut back by 6 bases and J by 1 base. The germline V gene has CDR1 LNHDA and CDR2 SQIVND (reference sequence). This CDR3 is 14 amino acids long. This CDR3 reads CASRQGASYNEQFF. Written as DNA, the CDR3 is TGTGCCAGTAGACAGGGGGCGTCCTACAATGAGCAGTTCTTC.

The rearrangement uses TRBV7-2 and TRBJ2-2; TRBD2 matches 10 bases. J was trimmed by 4 bases and V by 5 bases; bases with no gene match: 4. Germline V gives CDR1 SGHTA, CDR2 FQGNSA. This CDR3 has 15 amino acids. This CDR3 is CASSRLAGSTGELFF. CDR3 nucleotide sequence: TGTGCCAGCAGCCGACTAGCGGGCTCCACCGGGGAGCTGTTTTTT.

This clone has more than one count but fewer than ten. At one boundary the junction diverges from the germline segment, which might be a read error. J is TRBJ1-6 and V is TRBV27; a weak D match, TRBD1 (5 bases). Germline CDR1 is MNHEY and CDR2 is SMNVEV (reference sequence). CDR3 length: 16 residues. The CDR3 sequence is CASSPAPQVGNSPPHF. The CDR3, as DNA: TGTGCCAGCAGTCCCGCCCCACAGGTCGGGAATTCACCCCCCCACTTT.

The chain is built from TRBV7-2 and TRBJ2-1; D is undetermined. Trimming stripped 1 base from V and 10 bases from J, with 14 bases between. The CDR3 totals 14 residues. The germline V gene encodes CDR1 SGHTA and CDR2 FQGNSA. CDR3 nucleotide sequence: TGTGCCAGCAGCTTAGAATTAGTGGGTCGCGAGCAGTTCTTC. It is translated as CASSLELVGREQFF. The entire variable domain, with the rest obtained from reference TRBV7-2 and TRBJ2-1, is as follows: GAGVSQSPSNKVTEKGKDVELRCDPISGHTALYWYRQSLGQGLEFLIYFQGNSAPDKSGLPSDRFSAERTGGSVSTLTIQRTQQEDSAVYLCASSLELVGREQFFGPGTRLTVL.

This sequence joins TRBV5-6 and TRBJ2-3; possibly TRBD1 or TRBD2 for D (5 bases each). The CDR3 runs 15 residues. Germline CDR1 and CDR2: SGHDT and YYEEEE. V gave up 4 bases and J gave up 2 bases, with 14 bases separating them. The CDR3 bases are TGTGCCAGCAGCGTATGGGACGACTACACAGATACGCAGTATTTT. It is translated as CASSVWDDYTDTQYF.

This chain uses TRBV7-9 with TRBJ2-1; the match to TRBD2 covers 8 bases. This CDR3 comprises 14 residues. Germline V CDR1 and CDR2: SEHNR, FQNEAQ (reference sequence). J lost 5 bases, V lost 7 bases, and 7 bases had no gene match. This CDR3 is CASTKREQNNEQFF. The CDR3 DNA is TGTGCCAGCACCAAGCGGGAGCAGAACAATGAGCAGTTCTTC.

V usage is TRBV27 and J usage is TRBJ2-5, with D possibly being TRBD1 or TRBD2 (5 bases each). Trimming shortened V by 3 bases and J by 3 bases, and 17 bases separated the two germline ends. CDR1 is MNHEY and CDR2 is SMNVEV in the germline V gene (reference sequence). This CDR3 region has 16 residues. The CDR3 DNA is TGTGCCAGCAGTTTGAGGGCAGGGCAGTGGAAAGAGACCCAGTACTTC. Its translation: CASSLRAGQWKETQYF.

The V call is TRBV30, the J call TRBJ1-2; D perhaps matches TRBD1 (6 bases). In germline, CDR1 is GTSNPN, CDR2 SVGIG (reference sequence). The CDR3 is 14 residues long. The ends were cut back, 0 bases at V and 2 bases at J, with 10 bases in the middle. This CDR3 is CAWSVGGPNYGYTF. DNA of the CDR3: TGTGCCTGGAGTGTGGGGGGGCCCAACTATGGCTACACCTTC.

This rearrangement joins TRBV5-1 to TRBJ2-2, with 12 bases matching TRBD2. Germline CDR1 and CDR2: SGHRS and YFSETQ. CDR3 length: 15 amino acids. V was pared by 4 bases and J by 10 bases, with 8 bases of the junction left unmatched. The CDR3 DNA is TGCGCCAGCAGCGCGACTAGCGGGAGTTCCGTGGAGCTGTTTTTT. Encoded protein: CASSATSGSSVELFF.

The genes are TRBV4-3 and TRBJ2-1; the match to TRBD2 covers 9 bases. J lost 1 base, V lost 4 bases, and 5 bases had no gene match. There are 16 residues in the CDR3. Germline assignment: CDR1 LGHNA and CDR2 YSLEER. CDR3 in amino acids: CASSPFAGGSYNEQFF. Here the CDR3 DNA reads TGCGCCAGCAGCCCTTTTGCGGGGGGGTCCTACAATGAGCAGTTCTTC.

V is TRBV7-2 and J is TRBJ1-4; 8 nucleotides match TRBD1. The CDR3 is 15 residues long. Germline V gene lookup returns CDR1 SGHTA and CDR2 FQGNSA. The J segment lost 5 bases and the V segment lost 4 bases, leaving 6 bases of the junction unmatched. CDR3 in amino acids: CASSSRTGLNEKLFF. The CDR3 nucleotides read TGTGCCAGCAGCTCAAGGACAGGGTTAAATGAAAAACTGTTTTTT.

The chain links TRBV5-1 to TRBJ2-7; D is unclear. V dropped 0 bases and J dropped 1 base, with 14 bases sitting between them. CDR1 SGHRS and CDR2 YFSETQ come from the germline V gene. The CDR3 has 16 amino acids. The CDR3 DNA reads as TGCGCCAGCAGCTTGGCCGCTGGCTCCCCATCCTACGAGCAGTACTTC. It specifies CASSLAAGSPSYEQYF.

The chain employs TRBV19 and TRBJ1-5, with 8 positions matching TRBD1. V trimming: 3 bases; J trimming: 5 bases; junction bases outside the gene matches: 9. CDR3 length equals 16 residues. Germline V CDR1 and CDR2: LNHDA, SQIVND (reference sequence). The CDR3 reads CASSIQGYRGDQPQHF. Written as DNA, the CDR3 is TGTGCCAGTAGTATTCAGGGTTACAGGGGGGATCAGCCCCAGCATTTT.

The rearrangement joins TRBV5-1 to TRBJ2-1; 8 bases fit TRBD1. In germline, CDR1 is SGHRS, CDR2 YFSETQ. CDR3 size: 17 residues. V lost 0 bases to trimming and J lost 8 bases; unmatched junction nucleotides: 13. CDR3 DNA: TGCGCCAGCAGCTTGGGGCAGGGGGCGCACGAAGGCTATGAGCAGTTCTTC. It codes for CASSLGQGAHEGYEQFF.

V usage is TRBV6-1 and J usage is TRBJ1-6, with D unresolved. V lost 7 bases and J 10 bases, leaving 14 bases between the germline ends. CDR1 and CDR2 from the germline V gene are MNHNS and SASEGT. The CDR3 sequence is 13 residues long. The CDR3 loop is CASTTIPKSPLHF. Here the CDR3 DNA reads TGTGCCAGCACCACCATCCCCAAATCACCCCTCCACTTT.

The chain couples TRBV2 to TRBJ1-4, with D uncertain. The CDR3 consists of 15 residues. In germline, CDR1 is SNHLY, CDR2 FYNNEI. V lost 2 bases, J lost 0 bases, and 7 bases lay in between. Here the CDR3 reads CASSESGTTNEKLFF. In nucleotides, the CDR3 is TGTGCCAGCAGTGAATCGGGGACAACTAATGAAAAACTGTTTTTT.

Worth noting for this clone: The junction differs from germline at one of its ends, possibly a read error. The CDR3 DNA reads as TGTGCTAGCAGCTTAGGGTTATCTACCTTAGATACGCAGTATTTT. It is translated as CASSLGLSTLDTQYF. This chain uses TRBV7-7 with TRBJ2-3; D is ambiguous. CDR3 length: 15 amino acids. Germline V gives CDR1 SSHAT, CDR2 FNYEAQ (reference sequence). The entire variable domain, with the rest obtained from reference TRBV7-7 and TRBJ2-3, is as follows: GAGVSQSPRYKVTKRGQDVTLRCDPISSHATLYWYQQALGQGPEFLTYFNYEAQPDKSGLPSDRFSAERPEGSISTLTIQRTEQRDSAMYRCASSLGLSTLDTQYFGPGTRLTVL.

This chain uses TRBV19 with TRBJ1-2; TRBD1 matches 8 bases. Germline V gives CDR1 LNHDA, CDR2 SQIVND (reference sequence). Unmatched junction bases numbered 8, after V lost 3 bases and J lost 5 bases. The CDR3 loop spans 15 amino acids. The DNA for the CDR3 is TGTGCCAGTAGTATGGATTCAGGGGGCGGATATGGCTACACCTTC. Encoded protein: CASSMDSGGGYGYTF.

The V call is TRBV9, the J call TRBJ2-1; 7 bases are shared with TRBD1. V was clipped by 4 bases and J by 0 bases; unmatched bases: 10. CDR1 SGDLS and CDR2 YYNGEE come from the germline V gene. The CDR3 is 17 residues long. CDR3 sequence (DNA): TGTGCCAGCAGCCATCCGAGAGGGGGCCGCTCCTACAATGAGCAGTTCTTC. Translation: CASSHPRGGRSYNEQFF.

This clone has a single count. V and J are TRBV9 and TRBJ2-1; maybe TRBD1 (6 bases). This CDR3 spans 13 amino acids. Germline V gives CDR1 SGDLS, CDR2 YYNGEE. V was trimmed by 1 base and J by 9 bases, leaving 11 bases between them. The CDR3 nucleotides are TGTGCCAGCAGCGTATGGGGGCTCGGTGAGCAGTTCTTC. Amino acid sequence: CASSVWGLGEQFF.